One and the same sample provided the 31 T cell receptor beta chains below, sequenced in a study of T cell responses to AZD1222 COVID-19 vaccine. Assay: immunoSEQ multiplex PCR; the TCRdb copy retains only in-frame clones and omits some. The table lists 200,000 to 250,000 clones, approximately 94% of them singletons. The sample in question was peripheral blood, obtained 28 days after the second dose of the MenACWY control vaccine. These receptors all come from an adult who received the MenACWY meningococcal vaccine as a control.

In this sample, this clone turned up once. The chain joins TRBV20-1 to TRBJ2-7, with 7 bases matching TRBD2. Germline V gene data show CDR1 as DFQATT and CDR2 as SNEGSKA (reference sequence). J gave up 9 bases and V 7 bases, and 9 bases lay outside the gene matches. CDR3 length: 11 amino acids. CDR3: CSGLAGSGQYF. The CDR3 DNA follows: TGCAGTGGGTTAGCGGGCTCCGGGCAGTACTTC.

The chain recombines TRBV6-2 or TRBV6-3 with TRBJ2-3; a possible D gene is TRBD2 (5 bases). Trimming pared 0 bases from V and 1 base from J, leaving 11 bases between. The V gene's germline CDR1 is MNHEY and CDR2 SVGEGT. CDR3 length: 16 residues. The CDR3 reads CASSYSDFGRTDTQYF. CDR3 DNA: TGTGCCAGCAGTTACTCGGACTTCGGTCGCACAGATACGCAGTATTTT.

This rearrangement joins TRBV12-3 or TRBV12-4 to TRBJ2-1; D unresolved. The CDR3 is 12 residues long. Trimming cost V 3 bases and J 2 bases, with 2 bases left between them. The CDR3 DNA sequence: TGTGCCAGCAGTTTCGCCTACAATGAGCAGTTCTTC. This sequence encodes CASSFAYNEQFF.

The chain links TRBV6-1 to TRBJ1-2; D not certain. Germline assignment: CDR1 MNHNS and CDR2 SASEGT. V was trimmed by 0 bases and J by 1 base, leaving 9 bases between them. The CDR3 is 15 amino acids. CDR3 region: CASSEAPGNNYGYTF. CDR3 in DNA: TGTGCCAGCAGTGAAGCGCCCGGTAATAACTATGGCTACACCTTC.

V and J are TRBV14 and TRBJ2-7, with unresolved D. The V end was cut by 0 bases, the J end by 2 bases, with 14 bases between. The germline CDR1 and CDR2 sequences are SGHDN and FVKESK. This CDR3 is 16 amino acids long. For the CDR3, the DNA is TGTGCCAGCAGCCAAGAAATCGCCGGGCCTCCCTACGAGCAGTACTTC. This encodes CASSQEIAGPPYEQYF. The full variable domain, with the rest looked up from reference TRBV14 and TRBJ2-7, is EAGVTQFPSHSVIEKGQTVTLRCDPISGHDNLYWYRRVMGKEIKFLLHFVKESKQDESGMPNNRFLAERTGGTYSTLKVQPAELEDSGVYFCASSQEIAGPPYEQYFGPGTRLTVT.

This chain links TRBV19 with TRBJ1-4; D possibly corresponds to TRBD1 (5 bases). Trimming stripped 5 bases from V and 7 bases from J, with 20 bases between. Germline CDR1 LNHDA, CDR2 SQIVND (reference sequence). The CDR3 totals 16 residues. CDR3 residues: CASSPSPGTQLEKLFF. The DNA of the CDR3 is TGTGCCAGTAGTCCTTCACCCGGGACCCAACTTGAAAAACTGTTTTTT.

The chain recombines TRBV5-6 with TRBJ1-1; 9 bases match TRBD1. The germline V gene has CDR1 SGHDT and CDR2 YYEEEE. The trim removed 0 bases at V and 4 bases at J, leaving 4 bases unmatched. CDR3 length: 15 residues. CDR3 in amino acids: CASSLEGTGLTEAFF. For the CDR3, the DNA is TGTGCCAGCAGCTTGGAAGGGACAGGGCTCACTGAAGCTTTCTTT. The whole variable domain, remainder taken from reference TRBV5-6 and TRBJ1-1, is DAGVTQSPTHLIKTRGQQVTLRCSPKSGHDTVSWYQQALGQGPQFIFQYYEEEERQRGNFPDRFSGHQFPNYSSELNVNALLLGDSALYLCASSLEGTGLTEAFFGQGTRLTVV.

The chain couples TRBV5-1 to TRBJ1-3; D unclear. Germline CDR1 reads SGHRS; CDR2 reads YFSETQ. Deletions cut 4 bases from V and 4 bases from J, with 15 bases between. This CDR3 has 15 amino acids. The CDR3 protein is CASSPGGQVGNTIYF. The CDR3 DNA reads TGCGCCAGCAGCCCGGGTGGCCAGGTCGGAAACACCATATATTTT.

As concerns this clone: Its ends do not fully match the called genes, so a read error is possible. This sequence joins TRBV7-9 and TRBJ1-1, with 12 bases fitting TRBD1. Germline V gene sequence: CDR1 SEHNR, CDR2 FQNEAQ (reference sequence). The CDR3 spans 13 residues. The CDR3 nucleotides are TGTGCCAGCAGCTTCGGGACAGGGGGCGATTGGAGCTTT. Its translation: CASSFGTGGDWSF.

The chain links TRBV30 to TRBJ2-7, with D unresolved. This CDR3 region has 14 residues. Per germline, CDR1 GTSNPN and CDR2 SVGIG (reference sequence). V dropped 0 bases and J dropped 2 bases, with 11 bases sitting between them. CDR3 sequence: CAWSVSSYPYEQYF. CDR3 in DNA: TGTGCCTGGAGTGTAAGCAGCTATCCCTACGAGCAGTACTTC.

V gene TRBV5-6 combines with J gene TRBJ2-7; either TRBD1 or TRBD2 may supply D (5 bases each). CDR1 and CDR2 (germline): SGHDT, YYEEEE. This CDR3 comprises 14 residues. Deletions cut 0 bases from V and 4 bases from J, with 11 bases between. The CDR3 reads CASSLGGEEYEQYF. CDR3 nucleotide sequence: TGTGCCAGCAGCTTGGGAGGGGAAGAGTACGAGCAGTACTTC.

The rearrangement links TRBV28 to TRBJ1-3; D unclear. The CDR3 has 16 residues. Deletions cut 3 bases from V and 2 bases from J, with 14 bases between. CDR1 and CDR2 (germline): MDHEN, SYDVKM. This CDR3 reads CASSFGRYYTGNTIYF. Here the CDR3 DNA reads TGTGCCAGCAGTTTCGGACGGTACTATACTGGAAACACCATATATTTT. The full variable domain, with the rest looked up from reference TRBV28 and TRBJ1-3, is DVKVTQSSRYLVKRTGEKVFLECVQDMDHENMFWYRQDPGLGLRLIYFSYDVKMKEKGDIPEGYSVSREKKERFSLILESASTNQTSMYLCASSFGRYYTGNTIYFGEGSWLTVV.

The chain recombines TRBV4-2 with TRBJ2-2; 9 bases fit TRBD2. This CDR3 comprises 18 residues. The germline CDR1 and CDR2 sequences are LGHNA and YNFKEQ. Trimming took 4 bases from V and 3 from J; bases not matched to a gene: 12. The CDR3 DNA is TGTGCCAGCAGCCTCGACATAGCGGGGGCCCTTTACACCGGGGAGCTGTTTTTT. Translated: CASSLDIAGALYTGELFF.

The chain carries TRBV4-2 and TRBJ2-1; TRBD1 matches at 8 bases. In germline, CDR1 is LGHNA, CDR2 YNFKEQ. The length of the CDR3 is 16 residues. With V trimmed by 1 base and J by 4 bases, 6 bases remained unmatched. The CDR3 bases are TGTGCCAGCAGCCAAGCTTCCGGGACAGGATACAATGAGCAGTTCTTC. Protein sequence: CASSQASGTGYNEQFF.

The rearrangement joins TRBV5-1 to TRBJ2-3; 14 nucleotides line up with TRBD2. Germline loops: CDR1 SGHRS, CDR2 YFSETQ. The length of the CDR3 is 17 residues. The V segment lost 2 bases and the J segment 10 bases; nucleotides outside the gene matches: 12. The CDR3 coding sequence is TGCGCCAGCAGCTTCCGGACTAGCGGGAGGTACCAGCAAGCGCAGTATTTT. Protein: CASSFRTSGRYQQAQYF.

This rearrangement joins TRBV4-2 to TRBJ1-6; TRBD1 matches at 8 bases. The CDR3 contains 14 residues. Germline V CDR1 and CDR2: LGHNA, YNFKEQ. The V gene end was trimmed by 5 bases and the J gene end by 10 bases; junction bases not matched to a gene: 7. DNA of the CDR3: TGTGCCAGCAGCGCAGGACAGGGAGGATCACCCCTCCACTTT. Amino acids: CASSAGQGGSPLHF.

This clone was observed a single time. The V call is TRBV19, the J call TRBJ2-3; D assignment may be TRBD1 or TRBD2 (5 bases each). This CDR3 is 16 amino acids long. From germline, CDR1 is LNHDA and CDR2 SQIVND (reference sequence). The V and J ends lost 7 bases and 4 bases respectively, with 21 bases between them. The CDR3 nucleotides are TGTGCCAGTACCACCCCCGAGACCCGGGGCCCAGATACGCAGTATTTT. It specifies CASTTPETRGPDTQYF.

V is TRBV7-6 and J is TRBJ2-1; 8 nucleotides match TRBD2. Looked up from germline, CDR1 is SGHVS and CDR2 is FNYEAQ. This CDR3 region has 17 residues. The J segment lost 2 bases and the V segment lost 2 bases, leaving 8 bases of the junction unmatched. DNA for the CDR3: TGTGCCAGCAGCTTAAGAAGCGGGGGCGCGGCCTACAATGAGCAGTTCTTC. As protein: CASSLRSGGAAYNEQFF. The variable domain in full, with the rest retrieved from reference TRBV7-6 and TRBJ2-1, is GAGVSQSPRYKVTKRGQDVALRCDPISGHVSLYWYRQALGQGPEFLTYFNYEAQQDKSGLPNDRFSAERPEGSISTLTIQRTEQRDSAMYRCASSLRSGGAAYNEQFFGPGTRLTVL.

The rearrangement uses TRBV3-1 (or the pseudogene TRBV3-2) and TRBJ2-1; D call uncertain. Per germline, CDR1 LGHDT and CDR2 YNNKEL (reference sequence). V was cut by 0 bases and J by 5 bases, with 8 bases left in between. The CDR3 is 14 residues long. The CDR3 protein is CASSQDESHNEQFF. The DNA of the CDR3 is TGTGCCAGCAGCCAAGACGAGAGTCACAATGAGCAGTTCTTC.

The CDR3 nucleotides read TGTGCCAGCTCACTATCGGGGTTGGGGAATCAGCCCCAGCATTTT. This codes for CASSLSGLGNQPQHF. The chain is built from TRBV18 and TRBJ1-5; unclear D gene. Trimming took 4 bases from V and 4 from J, leaving 14 bases between them. This CDR3 has 15 residues. CDR1 is KGHSH, CDR2 LQKENI, per germline.

The chain links TRBV9 to TRBJ2-7, with a possible D match to TRBD1 (6 bases). Trimming took off 4 bases at V and 0 bases at J, with 14 bases between the two ends. Germline V gene lookup returns CDR1 SGDLS and CDR2 YYNGEE. The CDR3 spans 15 residues. The CDR3 nucleotides are TGTGCCAGCAGCTTGACAGGCGAACTCTCCTACGAGCAGTACTTC. Translation: CASSLTGELSYEQYF.

This clone was seen a single time. This chain uses TRBV19 with TRBJ1-5; 8 positions agree with TRBD1. Germline loops: CDR1 LNHDA, CDR2 SQIVND (reference sequence). The CDR3 consists of 16 residues. Trimming took 4 bases from V and 1 from J; bases not matched to a gene: 6. Here the CDR3 reads CASSKIRDRSNQPQHF. The CDR3 DNA follows: TGTGCCAGTAGTAAAATCCGGGACAGGAGCAATCAGCCCCAGCATTTT.

The chain joins TRBV7-9 to TRBJ2-1, with 8 bases identical to TRBD1. The CDR3 has 19 residues. The junction had 17 bases not matched to a gene; V was cut back by 3 bases and J by 4 bases. Germline V lookup: CDR1 SEHNR, CDR2 FQNEAQ (reference sequence). DNA for the CDR3: TGTGCCAGCAGCTTTTCAAGCCTAAAGCACCGGGACAGGTACAATGAGCAGTTCTTC. It yields the protein CASSFSSLKHRDRYNEQFF.

This sequence joins TRBV3-1 (or the pseudogene TRBV3-2) and TRBJ2-2; TRBD2 matches 9 bases. Germline trimming cut 1 base from V and 7 bases from J; bases unmatched to any gene: 4. The V gene's germline CDR1 is LGHDT and CDR2 YNNKEL (reference sequence). The CDR3 runs to 15 residues. The CDR3 is CASSQAQREVGELFF. The CDR3 DNA is TGTGCCAGCAGCCAAGCCCAGCGGGAGGTCGGGGAGCTGTTTTTT.

This sequence joins TRBV27 and TRBJ1-2; no clear D. Germline V CDR1 and CDR2: MNHEY, SMNVEV (reference sequence). V was shortened by 6 bases and J by 8 bases, with 13 bases between the two germline ends. This CDR3 comprises 12 residues. The CDR3 nucleotides are TGTGCCAGCAGGGCGGGGAACAAGGGCTACACCTTC. Encoded protein: CASRAGNKGYTF.

This sequence joins TRBV3-1 (or the pseudogene TRBV3-2) and TRBJ2-1, with 7 bases that match TRBD2. The germline V gene has CDR1 LGHDT and CDR2 YNNKEL (reference sequence). V gave up 0 bases and J gave up 3 bases; unmatched junction bases: 8. This CDR3 contains 17 residues. CDR3 amino acids: CASSQEVGRSVYNEQFF. CDR3 bases: TGTGCCAGCAGCCAAGAAGTCGGGAGGTCAGTCTACAATGAGCAGTTCTTC.

V gene TRBV5-3 combines with J gene TRBJ1-2; TRBD1 is a possible D gene (6 bases). TRBV5-3 is identified as an open reading frame with a role that is uncertain. V was clipped by 0 bases and J by 5 bases, with 8 bases between them. The CDR3 extends over 13 amino acids. DNA of the CDR3: TGTGCCAGAAGCTTGGCACAGGGTTATGGCTACACCTTC. This translates into CARSLAQGYGYTF.

The J gene is TRBJ2-1, the V gene TRBV5-1; TRBD2 matches 14 bases. In germline, CDR1 is SGHRS, CDR2 YFSETQ. V trimming: 0 bases; J trimming: 5 bases; junction bases outside the gene matches: 10. The CDR3 is 19 amino acids. The CDR3 reads CASSLERLAGGPEDNEQFF. CDR3 DNA: TGCGCCAGCAGCTTGGAGAGACTAGCGGGGGGGCCTGAGGACAATGAGCAGTTCTTC.

The J gene is TRBJ1-2, the V gene TRBV7-2; D is uncertain. V lost 8 bases and J lost 0, with 22 bases in between. Per the germline V gene, CDR1 is SGHTA and CDR2 is FQGNSA. This CDR3 comprises 17 residues. CDR3 protein: CASGKAGERRTNYGYTF. As DNA, the CDR3 is TGTGCCAGCGGGAAGGCCGGAGAGCGGCGAACTAACTATGGCTACACCTTC.

This clone was counted only a few times. This chain joins TRBV4-1 and TRBJ1-5; D remains ambiguous. The CDR3 has 16 residues. In germline, CDR1 is MGHRA, CDR2 YSYEKL. V was clipped by 0 bases and J by 0 bases, with 9 bases between them. The CDR3 reads CASSQDTGVSNQPQHF. The CDR3 coding sequence is TGCGCCAGCAGCCAAGATACGGGAGTTAGCAATCAGCCCCAGCATTTT.

The rearrangement links TRBV7-3 to TRBJ1-2, with 7 bases matching TRBD1. V dropped 6 bases and J dropped 2; count of bases not matched to a gene: 3. The CDR3 consists of 13 residues. CDR1 is SGHTA and CDR2 is FQGTGA in the germline V gene. Here the CDR3 reads CASSPQGNYGYTF. Written as DNA, the CDR3 is TGTGCCAGCAGTCCACAGGGGAACTATGGCTACACCTTC.